This TCR beta chain appears in the sequencing data of a study of blood T cells in healthy people across ages. Study observations and caveats: Roughly linearly, TCR beta diversity per million T cells fell as age increased.

This CDR3 has 10 residues. Trimming left V 8 bases short and J 6 bases short, with 8 bases between. CDR1 and CDR2 from the germline V gene are MNHEY and SVGEGT. Donors were healthy Caucasian individuals from Russia aged about 6 to 95. Total RNA extraction produced at least 5 micrograms (per sample) for the study. As regards this clonotype: Its antigen is not identified.

Combining a sample-barcoded 5' primer with a J-beta primer mix, a second PCR ran for 7 to 11 cycles. MiXCR was run by TCRdb on the 5' RACE reads, yielding one entry per CDR3 protein. The sample contains 1,800,000 or so distinct CDR3 sequences, 39% of which appear only once. The chain uses TRBV6-2 or TRBV6-3 and TRBJ2-7; TRBD2 might be the D (6 bases). The receptor's source is a human donor in good health. Sequencing used blood. The chain's CDR3 is CASVGGEQYF. As DNA, the CDR3 is TGTGCCAGCGTCGGGGGCGAGCAGTACTTC.